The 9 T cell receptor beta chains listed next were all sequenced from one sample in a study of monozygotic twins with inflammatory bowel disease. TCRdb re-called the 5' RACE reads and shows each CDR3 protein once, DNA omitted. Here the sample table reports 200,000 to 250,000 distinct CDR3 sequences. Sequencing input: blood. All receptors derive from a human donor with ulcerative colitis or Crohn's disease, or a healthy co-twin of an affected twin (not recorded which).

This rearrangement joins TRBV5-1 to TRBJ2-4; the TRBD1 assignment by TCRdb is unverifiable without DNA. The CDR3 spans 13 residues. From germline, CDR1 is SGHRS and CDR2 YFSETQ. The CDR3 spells CASSQGQGPFQYF.

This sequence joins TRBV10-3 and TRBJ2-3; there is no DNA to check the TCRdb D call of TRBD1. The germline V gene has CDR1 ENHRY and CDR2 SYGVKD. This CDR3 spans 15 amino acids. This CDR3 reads CAISGQGGGTDTQYF.

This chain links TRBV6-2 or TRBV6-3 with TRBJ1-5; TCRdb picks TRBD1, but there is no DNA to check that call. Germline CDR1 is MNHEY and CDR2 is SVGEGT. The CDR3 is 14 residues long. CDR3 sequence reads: CASSWDRSNQPQHF.

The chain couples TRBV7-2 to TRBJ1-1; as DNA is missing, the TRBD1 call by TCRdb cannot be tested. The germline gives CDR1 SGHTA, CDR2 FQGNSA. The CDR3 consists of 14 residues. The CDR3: CASSLGGATKVAFF.

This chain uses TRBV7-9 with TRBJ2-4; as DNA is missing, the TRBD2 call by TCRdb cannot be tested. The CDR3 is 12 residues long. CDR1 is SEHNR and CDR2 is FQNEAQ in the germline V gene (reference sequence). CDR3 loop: CASSQDWNIQYF. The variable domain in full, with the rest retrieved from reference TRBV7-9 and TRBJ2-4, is DTGVSQNPRHKITKRGQNVTFRCDPISEHNRLYWYRQTLGQGPEFLTYFQNEAQLEKSRLLSDRFSAERPKGSFSTLEIQRTEQGDSAMYLCASSQDWNIQYFGAGTRLSVL.

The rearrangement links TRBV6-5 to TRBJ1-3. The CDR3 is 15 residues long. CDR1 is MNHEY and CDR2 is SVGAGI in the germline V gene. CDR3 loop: CASSHLVKDGNTIYF.

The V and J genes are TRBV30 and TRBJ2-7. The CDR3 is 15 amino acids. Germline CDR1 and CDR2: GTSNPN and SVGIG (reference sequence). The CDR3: CAWSVQDLSSYEQYF.

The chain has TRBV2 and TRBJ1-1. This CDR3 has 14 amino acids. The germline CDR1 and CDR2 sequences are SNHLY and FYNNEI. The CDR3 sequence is CASSEAAVGTEAFF. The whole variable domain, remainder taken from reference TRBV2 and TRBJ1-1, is EPEVTQTPSHQVTQMGQEVILRCVPISNHLYFYWYRQILGQKVEFLVSFYNNEISEKSEIFDDQFSVERPDGSNFTLKIRSTKLEDSAMYFCASSEAAVGTEAFFGQGTRLTVV.

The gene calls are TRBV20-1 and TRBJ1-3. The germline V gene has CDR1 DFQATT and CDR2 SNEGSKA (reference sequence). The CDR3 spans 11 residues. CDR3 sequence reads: CSAPFSNTIYF.